The rows below give T cell receptor beta chains drawn from one sample of a study of T cell clonotyping in hematopoietic cell transplantation. Data came from immunoSEQ multiplex PCR; TCRdb stores just in-frame clones and leaves some out. This sample has roughly 17,000 clones; about nine tenths occur once, and the top ten carry roughly 4.9%. The sequenced sample consisted of peripheral blood mononuclear cells. The receptor set was obtained from a man aged 35 to 55 in good health. Some clones in this sample may be carry-over from other donors' samples. CDR3s include the opening cysteine and the closing phenylalanine or tryptophan. D genes are given only for firm matches. A row's size may be missing; if present it is once, few, many or a size class.

j_call: TRBJ2-3; d_call: NA; clone_size: NA; v_call: TRBV21-1; cdr3_nt: TGTGCCAGCAGCAGTCGCCAGCACTACACAGATACGCAGTATTTT; cdr3_aa: CASSSRQHYTDTQYF
j_call: TRBJ1-6; d_call: NA; clone_size: NA; v_call: TRBV6-6; cdr3_nt: TGTGCCAGCAGCCCCGGGAGGGAGGTTATCCACTTT; cdr3_aa: CASSPGREVIHF
j_call: TRBJ1-1; d_call: NA; clone_size: NA; v_call: TRBV29-1; cdr3_nt: TGCAGCGTCGAACCCGCCGCAGCTTTCTTT; cdr3_aa: CSVEPAAAFF
j_call: TRBJ2-1; d_call: NA; clone_size: NA; v_call: TRBV18; cdr3_nt: TGTGCCAGCTCACCACCGTTATCCCAGGCCCCGGACAGCGGCTACAATGAGCAGTTCTTC; cdr3_aa: CASSPPLSQAPDSGYNEQFF
j_call: TRBJ2-7; d_call: TRBD1; clone_size: NA; v_call: TRBV14; cdr3_nt: TGTGCCAGCAGCCGAGGGACAGGCCACTCCTACGAGCAGTACTTC; cdr3_aa: CASSRGTGHSYEQYF
j_call: TRBJ2-3; d_call: NA; clone_size: once; v_call: TRBV7-2; cdr3_nt: TGTGCCAGCAGCTTTGGGGTTGCAGATACGCAGTATTTT; cdr3_aa: CASSFGVADTQYF
j_call: TRBJ2-5; d_call: NA; clone_size: NA; v_call: TRBV4-3; cdr3_nt: TGCGCCAGCAGCCAAGTTTTGGGGCAAGAGACCCAGTACTTC; cdr3_aa: CASSQVLGQETQYF
j_call: TRBJ2-5; d_call: NA; clone_size: NA; v_call: TRBV2; cdr3_nt: TGTGCCAGCAGTGAATCCCCGGGGGGCGGAGAGACCCAGTACTTC; cdr3_aa: CASSESPGGGETQYF
j_call: TRBJ1-1; d_call: TRBD1; clone_size: NA; v_call: TRBV9; cdr3_nt: TGTGCCAGCAGTGCTGGACAGGACACTGAAGCTTTCTTT; cdr3_aa: CASSAGQDTEAFF
j_call: TRBJ2-3; d_call: NA; clone_size: NA; v_call: TRBV27; cdr3_nt: TGTGCCAGCAGTTTATCGGGAGCACTTAGCACAGATACGCAGTATTTT; cdr3_aa: CASSLSGALSTDTQYF
j_call: TRBJ2-7; d_call: TRBD2; clone_size: NA; v_call: TRBV28; cdr3_nt: TGTGCCAGCAGTTCCCACACCCTCACTAGCGGCTACGAGCAGTACTTC; cdr3_aa: CASSSHTLTSGYEQYF
j_call: TRBJ2-7; d_call: TRBD1; clone_size: NA; v_call: TRBV7-3; cdr3_nt: TGTGCCATCCCCGGGACAGATCCCTACGAGCAGTACTTC; cdr3_aa: CAIPGTDPYEQYF
j_call: TRBJ2-5; d_call: NA; clone_size: NA; v_call: TRBV6-5; cdr3_nt: TGTGCCAGCAGTTACCCAAGAGGGACAAATATAGAGACCCAGTACTTC; cdr3_aa: CASSYPRGTNIETQYF
j_call: TRBJ2-5; d_call: NA; clone_size: NA; v_call: TRBV2; cdr3_nt: TGTGCCAGCAGTGATGGAGGTAGCCGGGAGACCCAGTACTTC; cdr3_aa: CASSDGGSRETQYF
j_call: TRBJ2-1; d_call: NA; clone_size: NA; v_call: TRBV6-5; cdr3_nt: TGTGCCAGCAGTTTAAGGGGCACATACAATGAGCAGTTCTTC; cdr3_aa: CASSLRGTYNEQFF
j_call: TRBJ2-3; d_call: TRBD2; clone_size: NA; v_call: TRBV4-3; cdr3_nt: TGCGCCAGCAGCCAAGATAAGCGGGGGCTTACAGATACGCAGTATTTT; cdr3_aa: CASSQDKRGLTDTQYF
j_call: TRBJ1-1; d_call: NA; clone_size: NA; v_call: TRBV5-6; cdr3_nt: TGTGCCAGCACCCAATGGGGGAACACTGAAGCTTTCTTT; cdr3_aa: CASTQWGNTEAFF
j_call: TRBJ2-3; d_call: NA; clone_size: NA; v_call: TRBV29-1; cdr3_nt: TGCAGCTTCAGCCGGGGGGCCCGCACAGATACGCAGTATTTT; cdr3_aa: CSFSRGARTDTQYF
j_call: TRBJ2-5; d_call: NA; clone_size: once; v_call: TRBV7-3; cdr3_nt: TGTGCCAGCAGCTCAGGGGGGCAAGAGACCCAGTACTTC; cdr3_aa: CASSSGGQETQYF
j_call: TRBJ1-1; d_call: NA; clone_size: NA; v_call: TRBV5-4; cdr3_nt: TGTGCCAGCAGCAACCTCCAGGGTGGTTCGCCTGAAGCTTTCTTT; cdr3_aa: CASSNLQGGSPEAFF
j_call: TRBJ1-6; d_call: NA; clone_size: NA; v_call: TRBV30; cdr3_nt: TGTGCCTGGAGTGAGGCCAGCGCCTATAATTCACCCCTCCACTTT; cdr3_aa: CAWSEASAYNSPLHF
j_call: TRBJ1-2; d_call: NA; clone_size: NA; v_call: TRBV27; cdr3_nt: TGTGCCAGCAGTCCCTCTGGGGCGGGCGGCTACACCTTC; cdr3_aa: CASSPSGAGGYTF
j_call: TRBJ2-7; d_call: NA; clone_size: NA; v_call: TRBV28; cdr3_nt: TGTGCCAGCAGAAAGTCCGGGCTGTACGAGCAGTACTTC; cdr3_aa: CASRKSGLYEQYF
j_call: TRBJ2-5; d_call: NA; clone_size: NA; v_call: TRBV29-1; cdr3_nt: TGCAGCGTTGATGGGCTAGCAAAGACCCAGTACTTC; cdr3_aa: CSVDGLAKTQYF
j_call: TRBJ2-4; d_call: TRBD2; clone_size: NA; v_call: TRBV4-1; cdr3_nt: TGCGCCAGCAGCCTGGGACTAGCGGGGCGAAACATTCAGTACTTC; cdr3_aa: CASSLGLAGRNIQYF
j_call: TRBJ2-3; d_call: TRBD1; clone_size: NA; v_call: TRBV6-4; cdr3_nt: TGTGCCAGCAGTGCGGGACAGGGGGAAGGAGATACGCAGTATTTT; cdr3_aa: CASSAGQGEGDTQYF
j_call: TRBJ2-5; d_call: NA; clone_size: once; v_call: TRBV27; cdr3_nt: TGTGCCAGCACCGGGCAGCCCACCCAGTACTTC; cdr3_aa: CASTGQPTQYF
j_call: TRBJ2-7; d_call: NA; clone_size: NA; v_call: TRBV28; cdr3_nt: TGTGCCAGCAGTCCTCAGGGGTTAGAGAACGAGCAGTACTTC; cdr3_aa: CASSPQGLENEQYF
j_call: TRBJ2-4; d_call: NA; clone_size: NA; v_call: TRBV30; cdr3_nt: TGTGCCTGGGGGCGTGGACAGCCGTTAGCCAAAAACATTCAGTACTTC; cdr3_aa: CAWGRGQPLAKNIQYF
j_call: TRBJ2-3; d_call: NA; clone_size: NA; v_call: TRBV7-3; cdr3_nt: TGTGCCAGCAGCTTAAGGCGAGCAGATACGCAGTATTTT; cdr3_aa: CASSLRRADTQYF
j_call: TRBJ1-2; d_call: NA; clone_size: NA; v_call: TRBV28; cdr3_nt: TGTGCCAGCAGTTTTGATCCCGGGGGGCGCCCAGGAGGCTACACCTTC; cdr3_aa: CASSFDPGGRPGGYTF
j_call: TRBJ2-5; d_call: NA; clone_size: NA; v_call: TRBV20-1; cdr3_nt: TGCAGTGGGGGTTCGGAGACCCAGTACTTC; cdr3_aa: CSGGSETQYF
j_call: TRBJ2-5; d_call: NA; clone_size: NA; v_call: TRBV2; cdr3_nt: TGTGCCAGCAGTGAAGACAGGGGGGGGCAAGAGACCCAGTACTTC; cdr3_aa: CASSEDRGGQETQYF
j_call: TRBJ2-2; d_call: NA; clone_size: NA; v_call: TRBV27; cdr3_nt: TGTGCCAGCAGTCCGGACATCCTGAACACCGGGGAGCTGTTTTTT; cdr3_aa: CASSPDILNTGELFF
j_call: TRBJ2-7; d_call: NA; clone_size: few; v_call: TRBV27; cdr3_nt: TGTGCCAGCAGTTCCGGGACCGCCCCCTTAGGCGAGCAGTACTTC; cdr3_aa: CASSSGTAPLGEQYF
j_call: TRBJ2-7; d_call: NA; clone_size: NA; v_call: TRBV7-8; cdr3_nt: TGTGCCAGCAGCTCCGGACCTTCCTCCTACGAGCAGTACTTC; cdr3_aa: CASSSGPSSYEQYF
j_call: TRBJ1-2; d_call: TRBD1; clone_size: NA; v_call: TRBV30; cdr3_nt: TGTGCCTGGCGGGACAGTATACGGTCCTATGGCTACACCTTC; cdr3_aa: CAWRDSIRSYGYTF
j_call: TRBJ2-3; d_call: TRBD2; clone_size: NA; v_call: TRBV7-2; cdr3_nt: TGTGCCAGCAGCTTGCGGCTACTAGCGGGGGGAGATACGCAGTATTTT; cdr3_aa: CASSLRLLAGGDTQYF
j_call: TRBJ2-1; d_call: NA; clone_size: NA; v_call: TRBV5-4; cdr3_nt: TGTGCCAGCAGCTCGAGCCTCTATGAGCAGTTCTTC; cdr3_aa: CASSSSLYEQFF
j_call: TRBJ1-2; d_call: NA; clone_size: NA; v_call: TRBV5-8; cdr3_nt: TGTGCCAGCAGCTTGATAAGCAGGGGAACCTATGGCTACACCTTC; cdr3_aa: CASSLISRGTYGYTF
j_call: TRBJ1-3; d_call: TRBD1; clone_size: NA; v_call: TRBV19; cdr3_nt: TGTGCCAGTAGTTCTCGGGACAGCTCTGGAAACACCATATATTTT; cdr3_aa: CASSSRDSSGNTIYF
j_call: TRBJ1-2; d_call: NA; clone_size: NA; v_call: TRBV30; cdr3_nt: TGTGCCTGGAGTCGGGACCCCACCTATGGCTACACCTTC; cdr3_aa: CAWSRDPTYGYTF
j_call: TRBJ2-1; d_call: NA; clone_size: NA; v_call: TRBV6-1; cdr3_nt: TGTGCCAGCAGTCCCCAGTCGGGCTATGAGCAGTTCTTC; cdr3_aa: CASSPQSGYEQFF
j_call: TRBJ2-3; d_call: NA; clone_size: NA; v_call: TRBV2; cdr3_nt: TGTGCCAGCAGCAGTAGGGCAGGGGTCACAGATACGCAGTATTTT; cdr3_aa: CASSSRAGVTDTQYF
j_call: TRBJ1-1; d_call: TRBD1; clone_size: NA; v_call: TRBV25-1; cdr3_nt: TGTGCCAGCAGTGGTGGGGGGACAGGGTTGACCACTGAAGCTTTCTTT; cdr3_aa: CASSGGGTGLTTEAFF
j_call: TRBJ2-7; d_call: TRBD1; clone_size: NA; v_call: TRBV7-9; cdr3_nt: TGTGCCAGCAGCGCGACAGGGGTTTACGAGCAGTACTTC; cdr3_aa: CASSATGVYEQYF
j_call: TRBJ2-7; d_call: TRBD2; clone_size: NA; v_call: TRBV28; cdr3_nt: TGTGCCAGCAGTTTACGACTAGCACCGAGGGTCGGGTACTTC; cdr3_aa: CASSLRLAPRVGYF
j_call: TRBJ2-7; d_call: TRBD2; clone_size: NA; v_call: TRBV13; cdr3_nt: TGTGCCAGCAGCCAAAGACTAGCGACGGACCGGTGGGAGCAGTACTTC; cdr3_aa: CASSQRLATDRWEQYF
j_call: TRBJ2-3; d_call: NA; clone_size: NA; v_call: TRBV6-1; cdr3_nt: TGTGCCAGCGACGACGCCACAGATACGCAGTATTTT; cdr3_aa: CASDDATDTQYF
j_call: TRBJ1-1; d_call: TRBD1; clone_size: NA; v_call: TRBV9; cdr3_nt: TGTGCCAGCAGCGTCGGGGACAGGGAGAACACTGAAGCTTTCTTT; cdr3_aa: CASSVGDRENTEAFF
j_call: TRBJ2-7; d_call: NA; clone_size: NA; v_call: TRBV6-6; cdr3_nt: TGTGCCAGCAGTTACGCTTGGGGGGAGAAATACGAGCAGTACTTC; cdr3_aa: CASSYAWGEKYEQYF
j_call: TRBJ1-2; d_call: TRBD1; clone_size: NA; v_call: TRBV2; cdr3_nt: TGTGCCAGCAGTAGGACAGGGAATGGCTACACCTTC; cdr3_aa: CASSRTGNGYTF
j_call: TRBJ1-2; d_call: TRBD1; clone_size: NA; v_call: TRBV7-8; cdr3_nt: TGTGCCAGCAGCACCCGACAGGGGGCCTATGGCTACACCTTC; cdr3_aa: CASSTRQGAYGYTF
j_call: TRBJ1-2; d_call: NA; clone_size: NA; v_call: TRBV4-3; cdr3_nt: TGCGCCAGCAGCCAAGAAGGCACCTTACACTATGGCTACACCTTC; cdr3_aa: CASSQEGTLHYGYTF
j_call: TRBJ1-1; d_call: NA; clone_size: once; v_call: TRBV13; cdr3_nt: TGTGCCAGCAGCTTAAGGGGGTGGAACACTGAAGCTTTCTTT; cdr3_aa: CASSLRGWNTEAFF
j_call: TRBJ2-7; d_call: TRBD2; clone_size: NA; v_call: TRBV4-2; cdr3_nt: TGTGCCAGCAGCCAAGACGGGGTAGCGGGAAGGAAAATCGGGTACGAGCAGTACTTC; cdr3_aa: CASSQDGVAGRKIGYEQYF
j_call: TRBJ1-5; d_call: TRBD1; clone_size: NA; v_call: TRBV2; cdr3_nt: TGTGCCAGCCGCGGCCAGGGGGGCAATCAGCCCCAGCATTTT; cdr3_aa: CASRGQGGNQPQHF
j_call: TRBJ2-7; d_call: NA; clone_size: NA; v_call: TRBV30; cdr3_nt: TGTGCCTGGAGTGTAGGGATGGGGACGTACTCCTACGAGCAGTACTTC; cdr3_aa: CAWSVGMGTYSYEQYF
j_call: TRBJ1-2; d_call: NA; clone_size: NA; v_call: TRBV4-1; cdr3_nt: TGCGCCAGCAGCTCGCCGGGACACCGAAACTATGGCTACACCTTC; cdr3_aa: CASSSPGHRNYGYTF